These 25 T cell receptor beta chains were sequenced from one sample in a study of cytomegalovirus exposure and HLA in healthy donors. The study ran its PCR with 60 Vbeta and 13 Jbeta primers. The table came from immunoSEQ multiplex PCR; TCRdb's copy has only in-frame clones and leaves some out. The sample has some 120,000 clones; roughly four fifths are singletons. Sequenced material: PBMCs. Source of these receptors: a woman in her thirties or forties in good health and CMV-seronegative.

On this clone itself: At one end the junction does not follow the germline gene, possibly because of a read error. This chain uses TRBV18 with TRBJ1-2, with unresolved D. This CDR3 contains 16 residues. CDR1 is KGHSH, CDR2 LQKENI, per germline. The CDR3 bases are TGTGCCAGCTCCCAGTCGAGGGCAGATACAAACTATGGCTACATCTTC. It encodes CASSQSRADTNYGYIF.

The CDR3 protein is CASSLERAYYNEQFF. CDR3 nucleotide sequence: TGTGCCAGCAGCCTAGAGCGGGCCTATTACAATGAGCAGTTCTTC. V usage is TRBV14 and J usage is TRBJ2-1, with D possibly matching TRBD2 (6 bases). Trimming pared 4 bases from V and 4 bases from J, leaving 14 bases between. Germline CDR1 SGHDN, CDR2 FVKESK. The CDR3 length is 15 residues.

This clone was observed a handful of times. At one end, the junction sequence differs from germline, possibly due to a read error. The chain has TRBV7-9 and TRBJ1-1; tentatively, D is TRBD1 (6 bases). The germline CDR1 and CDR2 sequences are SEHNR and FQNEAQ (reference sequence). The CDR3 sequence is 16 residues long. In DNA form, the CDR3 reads TGTTCCAGCAAGGGTACCCAAGGGGGGGAGAACACTGAAGCTTTCTTT. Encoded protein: CSSKGTQGGENTEAFF.

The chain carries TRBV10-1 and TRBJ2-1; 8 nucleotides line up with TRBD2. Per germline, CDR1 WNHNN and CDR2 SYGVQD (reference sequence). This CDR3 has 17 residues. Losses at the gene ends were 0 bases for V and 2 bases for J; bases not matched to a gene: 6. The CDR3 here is CASSESGSSGAYNEQFF. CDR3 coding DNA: TGCGCCAGCAGTGAGTCAGGGAGTAGCGGGGCCTACAATGAGCAGTTCTTC.

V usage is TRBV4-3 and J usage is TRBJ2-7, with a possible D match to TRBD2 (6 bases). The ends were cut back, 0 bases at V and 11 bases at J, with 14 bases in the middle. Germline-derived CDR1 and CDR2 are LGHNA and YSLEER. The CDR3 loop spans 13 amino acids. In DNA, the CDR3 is TGCGCCAGCAGCCAAGATGAAAGGGGACTGGAGTACTTC. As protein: CASSQDERGLEYF.

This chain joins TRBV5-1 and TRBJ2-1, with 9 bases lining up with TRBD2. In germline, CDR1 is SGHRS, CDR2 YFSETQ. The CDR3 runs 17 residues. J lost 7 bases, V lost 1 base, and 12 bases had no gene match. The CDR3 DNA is TGCGCCAGCAGCTTGATAGCGGGAGTAAGTTTTTCGAATGAGCAGTTCTTC. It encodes CASSLIAGVSFSNEQFF.

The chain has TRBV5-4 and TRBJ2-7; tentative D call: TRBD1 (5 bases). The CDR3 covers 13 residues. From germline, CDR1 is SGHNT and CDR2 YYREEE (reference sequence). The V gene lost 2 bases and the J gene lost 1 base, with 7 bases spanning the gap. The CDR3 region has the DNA TGTGCCAGCAGCTTTCGACAGTCCTACGAGCAGTACTTC. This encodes CASSFRQSYEQYF.

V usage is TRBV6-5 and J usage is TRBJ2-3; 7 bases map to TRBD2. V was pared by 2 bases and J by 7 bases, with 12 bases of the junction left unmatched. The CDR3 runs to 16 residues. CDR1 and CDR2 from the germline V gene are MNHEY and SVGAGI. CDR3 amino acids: CASSYTAGAGGNTQYF. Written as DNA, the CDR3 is TGTGCCAGCAGTTACACCGCGGGAGCTGGAGGAAATACGCAGTATTTT.

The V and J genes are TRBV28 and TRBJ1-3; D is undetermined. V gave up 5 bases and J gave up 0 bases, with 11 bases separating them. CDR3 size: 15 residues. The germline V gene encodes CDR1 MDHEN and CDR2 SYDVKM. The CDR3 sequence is CASSPPAYSGNTIYF. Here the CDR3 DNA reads TGTGCCAGCAGTCCCCCCGCGTACTCTGGAAACACCATATATTTT.

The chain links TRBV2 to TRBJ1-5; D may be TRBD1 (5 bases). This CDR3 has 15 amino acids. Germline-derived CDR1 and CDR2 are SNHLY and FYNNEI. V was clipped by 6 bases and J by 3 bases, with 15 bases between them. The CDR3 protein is CASSAGDYHNQPQHF. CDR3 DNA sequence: TGTGCCAGCAGCGCCGGGGACTATCACAATCAGCCCCAGCATTTT.

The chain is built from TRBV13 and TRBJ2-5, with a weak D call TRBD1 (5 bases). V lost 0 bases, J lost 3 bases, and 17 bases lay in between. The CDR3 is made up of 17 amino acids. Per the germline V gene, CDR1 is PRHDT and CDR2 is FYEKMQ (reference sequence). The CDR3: CASSLGRRPRVEETQYF. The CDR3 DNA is TGTGCCAGCAGCTTAGGCCGCAGGCCCAGGGTAGAAGAGACCCAGTACTTC. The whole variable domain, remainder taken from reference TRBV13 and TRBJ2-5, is AAGVIQSPRHLIKEKRETATLKCYPIPRHDTVYWYQQGPGQDPQFLISFYEKMQSDKGSIPDRFSAQQFSDYHSELNMSSLELGDSALYFCASSLGRRPRVEETQYFGPGTRLLVL.

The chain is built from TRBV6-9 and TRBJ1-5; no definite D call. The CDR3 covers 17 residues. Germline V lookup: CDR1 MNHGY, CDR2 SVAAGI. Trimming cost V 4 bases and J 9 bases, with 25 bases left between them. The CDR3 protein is CASSCPARPSGWLPQHF. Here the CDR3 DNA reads TGTGCCAGCAGTTGCCCGGCCAGACCCTCCGGGTGGTTGCCCCAGCATTTT.

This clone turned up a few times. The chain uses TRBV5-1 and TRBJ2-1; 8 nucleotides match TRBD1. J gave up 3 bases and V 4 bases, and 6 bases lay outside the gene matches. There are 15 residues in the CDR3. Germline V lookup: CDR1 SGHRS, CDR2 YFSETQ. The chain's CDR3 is CASSNGQGNYNEQFF. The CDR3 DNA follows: TGCGCCAGCAGCAATGGACAGGGAAACTACAATGAGCAGTTCTTC.

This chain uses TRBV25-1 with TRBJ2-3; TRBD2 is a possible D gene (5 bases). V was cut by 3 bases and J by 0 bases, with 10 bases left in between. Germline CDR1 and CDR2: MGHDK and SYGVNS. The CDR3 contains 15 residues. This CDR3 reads CASSDQRQSTDTQYF. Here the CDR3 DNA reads TGTGCCAGCAGTGACCAGCGGCAGAGCACAGATACGCAGTATTTT. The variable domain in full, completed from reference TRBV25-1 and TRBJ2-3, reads EADIYQTPRYLVIGTGKKITLECSQTMGHDKMYWYQQDPGMELHLIHYSYGVNSTEKGDLSSESTVSRIRTEHFPLTLESARPSHTSQYLCASSDQRQSTDTQYFGPGTRLTVL.

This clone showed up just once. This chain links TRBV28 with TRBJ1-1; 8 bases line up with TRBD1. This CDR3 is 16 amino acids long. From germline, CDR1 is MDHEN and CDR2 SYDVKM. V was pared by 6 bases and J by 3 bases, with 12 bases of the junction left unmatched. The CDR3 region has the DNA TGTGCCAGCAGCACGTCGGACAGGGCAGTTGACACTGAAGCTTTCTTT. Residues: CASSTSDRAVDTEAFF.

CDR3: CASSPTTGSSTEAFF. CDR3 sequence (DNA): TGTGCCAGCTCACCTACGACAGGGTCGAGCACTGAAGCTTTCTTT. V gene TRBV18 combines with J gene TRBJ1-1, with 7 bases lining up with TRBD1. CDR3 size: 15 residues. Trimming cost V 3 bases and J 4 bases; bases outside gene matches: 8. CDR1 is KGHSH and CDR2 is LQKENI in the germline V gene.

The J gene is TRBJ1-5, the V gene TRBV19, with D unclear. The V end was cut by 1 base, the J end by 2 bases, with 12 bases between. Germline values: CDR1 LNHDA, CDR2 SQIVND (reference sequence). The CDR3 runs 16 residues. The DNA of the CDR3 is TGTGCCAGTAGTATAGTGCGTACAGCCCGCAATCAGCCCCAGCATTTT. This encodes CASSIVRTARNQPQHF.

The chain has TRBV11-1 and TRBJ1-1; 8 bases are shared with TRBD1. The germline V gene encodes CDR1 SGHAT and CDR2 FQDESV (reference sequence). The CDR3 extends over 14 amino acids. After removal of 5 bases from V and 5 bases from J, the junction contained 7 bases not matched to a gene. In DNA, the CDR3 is TGTGCCAGCAGCGCCCCGACAGGGGCTACTGAAGCTTTCTTT. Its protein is CASSAPTGATEAFF.

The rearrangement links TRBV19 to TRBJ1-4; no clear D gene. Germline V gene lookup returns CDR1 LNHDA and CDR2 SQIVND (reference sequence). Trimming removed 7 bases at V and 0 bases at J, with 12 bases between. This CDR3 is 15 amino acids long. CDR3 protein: CASTPQAATNEKLFF. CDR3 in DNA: TGTGCCAGTACTCCTCAGGCTGCAACTAATGAAAAACTGTTTTTT. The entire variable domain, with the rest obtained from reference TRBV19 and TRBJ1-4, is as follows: DGGITQSPKYLFRKEGQNVTLSCEQNLNHDAMYWYRQDPGQGLRLIYYSQIVNDFQKGDIAEGYSVSREKKESFPLTVTSAQKNPTAFYLCASTPQAATNEKLFFGSGTQLSVL.

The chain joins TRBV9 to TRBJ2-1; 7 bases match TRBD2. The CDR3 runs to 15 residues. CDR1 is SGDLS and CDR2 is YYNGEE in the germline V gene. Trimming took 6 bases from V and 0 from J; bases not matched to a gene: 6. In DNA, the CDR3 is TGTGCCAGCACTGCCGGCGGGAGCTCCTACAATGAGCAGTTCTTC. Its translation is CASTAGGSSYNEQFF.

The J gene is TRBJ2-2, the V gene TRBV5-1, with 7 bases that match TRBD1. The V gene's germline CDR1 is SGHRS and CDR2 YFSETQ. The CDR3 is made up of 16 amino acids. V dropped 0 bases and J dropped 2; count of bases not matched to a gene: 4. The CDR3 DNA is TGCGCCAGCAGCTTGGTGGCAGGGGGAAACACCGGGGAGCTGTTTTTT. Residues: CASSLVAGGNTGELFF. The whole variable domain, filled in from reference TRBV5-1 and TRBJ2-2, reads KAGVTQTPRYLIKTRGQQVTLSCSPISGHRSVSWYQQTPGQGLQFLFEYFSETQRNKGNFPGRFSGRQFSNSRSEMNVSTLELGDSALYLCASSLVAGGNTGELFFGEGSRLTVL.

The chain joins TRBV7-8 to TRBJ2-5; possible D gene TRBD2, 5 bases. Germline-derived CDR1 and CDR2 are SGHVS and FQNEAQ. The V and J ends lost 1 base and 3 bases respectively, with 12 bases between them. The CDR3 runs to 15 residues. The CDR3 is CASSLVWTGEETQYF. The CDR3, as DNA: TGTGCCAGCAGCTTAGTTTGGACCGGGGAAGAGACCCAGTACTTC.

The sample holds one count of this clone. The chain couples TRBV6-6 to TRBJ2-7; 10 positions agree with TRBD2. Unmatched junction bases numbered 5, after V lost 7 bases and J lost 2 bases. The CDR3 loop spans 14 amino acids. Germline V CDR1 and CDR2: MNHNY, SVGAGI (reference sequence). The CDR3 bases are TGTGCCAGCATTCGGACTAGCGGCGCCTACGAGCAGTACTTC. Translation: CASIRTSGAYEQYF.

In DNA, the CDR3 is TGTGCCAGCAGTTCGACAGTCTACGAGCAGTACTTC. The encoded protein is CASSSTVYEQYF. This chain joins TRBV28 and TRBJ2-7; D is perhaps TRBD1 (5 bases). CDR1 MDHEN and CDR2 SYDVKM come from the germline V gene. Trimming pared 4 bases from V and 3 bases from J, leaving 7 bases between. The CDR3 consists of 12 residues.

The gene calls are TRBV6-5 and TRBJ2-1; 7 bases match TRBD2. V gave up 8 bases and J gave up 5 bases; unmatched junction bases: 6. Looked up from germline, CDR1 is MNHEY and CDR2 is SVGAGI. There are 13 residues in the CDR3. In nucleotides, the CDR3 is TGTGCCAGCCGACGACTAGCCCACAATGAGCAGTTCTTC. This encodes CASRRLAHNEQFF.